The next 30 T cell receptor beta chains were all read from a single sample in a study of beta chain features in type 1 diabetes. cDNA synthesis used the whole RNA isolate, giving expressed TCRB sequences. Using immunoSEQ multiplex PCR, the repertoire was profiled, and TCRdb retains in-frame clones only, with some absent. The sample shows around 250,000 clones, about 71% of them seen only once. Sequences were obtained from naive CD4+ T cells from blood. The receptors shown here come from a man younger than 45 in good health.

This clone appeared a few times. V and J are TRBV29-1 and TRBJ2-5; 7 bases line up with TRBD2. CDR3 length: 12 residues. The germline gives CDR1 SQVTM, CDR2 ANQGSEA. The CDR3 DNA reads TGCACCGGAGCTAGCGGAGATGGGACCCAGTACTTC. Protein sequence: CTGASGDGTQYF.

This clone was detected once. This chain uses TRBV7-2 with TRBJ1-5; D is uncertain. Trimming took 6 bases from V and 9 from J, leaving 12 bases between them. Germline CDR1 reads SGHTA; CDR2 reads FQGNSA. The CDR3 is 12 amino acids. The CDR3 reads CASRQAGGPQHF. CDR3 DNA sequence: TGTGCCAGCAGGCAGGCGGGCGGGCCCCAGCATTTT.

This sequence joins TRBV9 and TRBJ2-6, with D perhaps given as TRBD1 or TRBD2 (5 bases each). Germline V lookup: CDR1 SGDLS, CDR2 YYNGEE. The CDR3 is 15 amino acids. V lost 2 bases to trimming and J lost 2 bases, with 8 bases between them. CDR3: CASSVRGAGANVLTF. The CDR3 DNA reads as TGTGCCAGCAGCGTGAGAGGGGCTGGGGCCAACGTCCTGACTTTC.

The chain joins TRBV5-1 to TRBJ2-1, with D unresolved. The CDR3 has 13 residues. The V end lost 0 bases, the J end lost 5 bases, and 6 bases lay between the germline ends. CDR1 is SGHRS, CDR2 YFSETQ, per germline. This CDR3 reads CASSLARNNEQFF. CDR3 sequence (DNA): TGCGCCAGCAGCTTGGCCCGAAACAATGAGCAGTTCTTC.

This clone was detected only a few times. The chain's CDR3 is CASSQEVGTSGRSHEQYF. The CDR3 DNA reads as TGCGCCAGCAGCCAAGAGGTGGGCACTAGCGGGAGGTCACACGAGCAGTACTTC. The chain is built from TRBV4-1 and TRBJ2-7; 12 bases line up with TRBD2. Germline V lookup: CDR1 MGHRA, CDR2 YSYEKL. The CDR3 runs 18 residues. V lost 0 bases, J lost 5 bases, and 11 bases stayed unmatched.

The gene calls are TRBV5-6 and TRBJ2-7; D is ambiguous. The CDR3 consists of 14 residues. Trimming took off 0 bases at V and 0 bases at J, with 7 bases between the two ends. Germline loops: CDR1 SGHDT, CDR2 YYEEEE. The CDR3: CASSLALRSYEQYF. The CDR3 DNA follows: TGTGCCAGCAGCTTGGCCCTCCGCTCCTACGAGCAGTACTTC.

The J gene is TRBJ1-1, the V gene TRBV29-1; D possibly corresponds to TRBD1 (5 bases). Germline V gives CDR1 SQVTM, CDR2 ANQGSEA. Trimming shortened V by 1 base and J by 5 bases, and 11 bases separated the two germline ends. The length of the CDR3 is 13 residues. CDR3 amino acids: CSVEGQGRTEAFF. In nucleotides, the CDR3 is TGCAGCGTTGAAGGTCAGGGCAGGACTGAAGCTTTCTTT.

This chain connects TRBV10-3 to TRBJ1-1; D might be TRBD1 (5 bases). V was trimmed by 10 bases and J by 1 base, leaving 10 bases between them. CDR1 and CDR2 (germline): ENHRY, SYGVKD. The CDR3 is 12 amino acids. CDR3 sequence: CATGRGNTEAFF. The CDR3 nucleotides read TGTGCCACGGGACGGGGGAACACTGAAGCTTTCTTT.

The chain links TRBV29-1 to TRBJ2-3; D gene unclear. Germline CDR1 is SQVTM and CDR2 is ANQGSEA. V lost 4 bases and J 2 bases, leaving 10 bases between the germline ends. The CDR3 spans 13 residues. The CDR3 DNA reads TGCAGCGTTGGTCTGGGTCTCACAGATACGCAGTATTTT. This codes for CSVGLGLTDTQYF.

This chain joins TRBV4-3 and TRBJ1-1; 7 bases map to TRBD1. Germline-derived CDR1 and CDR2 are LGHNA and YSLEER. V was clipped by 3 bases and J by 3 bases; unmatched bases: 4. This CDR3 has 14 amino acids. The CDR3 bases are TGCGCCAGCAGCCAGCTAGGGGGCCACACTGAAGCTTTCTTT. Protein: CASSQLGGHTEAFF.

The chain links TRBV28 to TRBJ2-1; 8 bases match TRBD2. V lost 3 bases to trimming and J lost 3 bases; unmatched junction nucleotides: 4. CDR1 and CDR2 (germline): MDHEN, SYDVKM. There are 15 residues in the CDR3. For the CDR3, the DNA is TGTGCCAGCAGTTTTATTAGCGGGGACTACAATGAGCAGTTCTTC. This gives the protein CASSFISGDYNEQFF. Drawing the rest from reference TRBV28 and TRBJ2-1, the complete variable domain is DVKVTQSSRYLVKRTGEKVFLECVQDMDHENMFWYRQDPGLGLRLIYFSYDVKMKEKGDIPEGYSVSREKKERFSLILESASTNQTSMYLCASSFISGDYNEQFFGPGTRLTVL.

This clone occurred a few times. The chain recombines TRBV30 with TRBJ2-1, with D uncertain. In germline, CDR1 is GTSNPN, CDR2 SVGIG (reference sequence). V was shortened by 5 bases and J by 7 bases, with 15 bases between the two germline ends. The CDR3 sequence is 13 residues long. Here the CDR3 DNA reads TGTGCCTGGGCTCCGATCTTGAGGAATGAGCAGTTCTTC. Its translation: CAWAPILRNEQFF.

This clone was counted only a few times. The chain combines TRBV29-1 with TRBJ2-7; D is undetermined. CDR1 and CDR2 (germline): SQVTM, ANQGSEA. The V end was cut by 5 bases, the J end by 3 bases, with 14 bases between. The CDR3 has 13 residues. DNA for the CDR3: TGCAGCGTTCGAACAGTACTTAACTACGAGCAGTACTTC. Translation: CSVRTVLNYEQYF.

This chain links TRBV7-8 with TRBJ2-3, with 11 bases fitting TRBD1. Germline CDR1 and CDR2: SGHVS and FQNEAQ. This CDR3 comprises 16 residues. The J segment lost 5 bases and the V segment lost 5 bases, leaving 9 bases of the junction unmatched. The CDR3 spells CASSVWDRGYGDTQYF. Here the CDR3 DNA reads TGTGCCAGCAGCGTATGGGACAGGGGGTATGGAGATACGCAGTATTTT.

There are a few counts of this clone. This rearrangement joins TRBV2 to TRBJ2-7; no clear D gene. V lost 4 bases, J lost 3 bases, and 4 bases lay in between. The CDR3 spans 11 residues. In germline, CDR1 is SNHLY, CDR2 FYNNEI. CDR3 protein: CASSGHYEQYF. Here the CDR3 DNA reads TGTGCCAGCAGTGGTCACTACGAGCAGTACTTC.

The chain joins TRBV30 to TRBJ1-2, with D tentatively TRBD1 (6 bases). The CDR3 sequence is 15 residues long. The germline CDR1 and CDR2 sequences are GTSNPN and SVGIG (reference sequence). V dropped 0 bases and J dropped 1 base, with 12 bases sitting between them. The CDR3 region has the DNA TGTGCCTGGAGTGTACGAAAGGGGGTTAACTATGGCTACACCTTC. This sequence encodes CAWSVRKGVNYGYTF.

The V gene is TRBV18, the J gene TRBJ2-7, with a tentative D call TRBD2 (5 bases). Germline assignment: CDR1 KGHSH and CDR2 LQKENI. The CDR3 is made up of 14 amino acids. The V end lost 3 bases, the J end lost 2 bases, and 11 bases lay between the germline ends. CDR3 DNA sequence: TGTGCCAGCTCACCGTATAGGGAGACCTACGAGCAGTACTTC. Translating it yields CASSPYRETYEQYF.

The J gene is TRBJ1-1, the V gene TRBV2; 8 nucleotides agree with TRBD1. CDR1 is SNHLY, CDR2 FYNNEI, per germline. V was pared by 6 bases and J by 5 bases, with 8 bases of the junction left unmatched. There are 14 residues in the CDR3. CDR3 protein: CASRVGQGITEAFF. CDR3 sequence (DNA): TGTGCCAGCAGGGTCGGACAGGGAATTACTGAAGCTTTCTTT.

This clone appeared a few times. CDR3 in amino acids: CASSLLTSVETQYF. Here the CDR3 DNA reads TGTGCCAGCAGTTTACTCACTAGCGTAGAGACCCAGTACTTC. The chain recombines TRBV2 with TRBJ2-5, with 7 bases that match TRBD2. J gave up 4 bases and V 5 bases, and 7 bases lay outside the gene matches. The CDR3 totals 14 residues. Germline CDR1 is SNHLY and CDR2 is FYNNEI.

This clone showed up just once. The gene calls are TRBV20-1 and TRBJ1-4, with D perhaps matching TRBD1 (5 bases). V shed 6 bases and J shed 8 bases, with 10 bases lying between them. The CDR3 covers 11 residues. The germline CDR1 and CDR2 sequences are DFQATT and SNEGSKA (reference sequence). The CDR3 region is CSARQREKLFF. CDR3 DNA: TGCAGTGCCAGACAGCGGGAAAAACTGTTTTTT.

The chain links TRBV9 to TRBJ2-2; 8 nucleotides match TRBD1. After removal of 4 bases from V and 2 bases from J, the junction contained 7 bases not matched to a gene. Germline loops: CDR1 SGDLS, CDR2 YYNGEE. The CDR3 is 16 amino acids. CDR3 in amino acids: CASSPLGQANTGELFF. In nucleotides, the CDR3 is TGTGCCAGCAGCCCTTTGGGACAGGCCAACACCGGGGAGCTGTTTTTT.

The V gene is TRBV7-2, the J gene TRBJ2-5, with 9 bases matching TRBD2. With V trimmed by 0 bases and J by 2 bases, 4 bases remained unmatched. Germline V lookup: CDR1 SGHTA, CDR2 FQGNSA. This CDR3 contains 16 residues. The CDR3 reads CASSLAQTSGQETQYF. DNA for the CDR3: TGTGCCAGCAGCTTAGCGCAGACTAGCGGTCAAGAGACCCAGTACTTC.

The chain employs TRBV30 and TRBJ2-7; no reliable D call. CDR3 length: 12 amino acids. Germline values: CDR1 GTSNPN, CDR2 SVGIG (reference sequence). V was clipped by 3 bases and J by 0 bases, with 6 bases between them. CDR3 amino acids: CAWRISSYEQYF. CDR3 coding DNA: TGTGCCTGGAGGATAAGCTCCTACGAGCAGTACTTC.

The rearrangement joins TRBV30 to TRBJ1-2; 7 positions agree with TRBD1. J lost 4 bases, V lost 2 bases, and 4 bases had no gene match. The CDR3 length is 13 residues. Per germline, CDR1 GTSNPN and CDR2 SVGIG (reference sequence). The CDR3 nucleotides are TGTGCCTGGAGTCGACAGGGCCGCTATGGCTACACCTTC. Amino acids: CAWSRQGRYGYTF.

J is TRBJ1-6 and V is TRBV9; weak D call: TRBD1 (5 bases). V was trimmed by 3 bases and J by 9 bases, leaving 16 bases between them. Germline V gene data show CDR1 as SGDLS and CDR2 as YYNGEE. The CDR3 has 15 residues. The DNA for the CDR3 is TGTGCCAGCAGCGCAGCTCAGAGGGGCACTTCACCCCTCCACTTT. Amino acids: CASSAAQRGTSPLHF.

The chain recombines TRBV30 with TRBJ1-2, with 7 bases aligning to TRBD1. CDR1 and CDR2 (germline): GTSNPN, SVGIG (reference sequence). This CDR3 contains 13 residues. The trim removed 4 bases at V and 6 bases at J, leaving 8 bases unmatched. CDR3 loop: CAWKGQEQHGYTF. The DNA for the CDR3 is TGTGCCTGGAAAGGACAGGAACAACATGGCTACACCTTC.

As regards this clone: Other DNA sequences within the sample encode an identical CDR3. J is TRBJ2-5 and V is TRBV30, with D hard to call. Per germline, CDR1 GTSNPN and CDR2 SVGIG (reference sequence). This CDR3 comprises 11 residues. Trimming cost V 1 base and J 2 bases, with 2 bases left between them. Here the CDR3 reads CAWSAQETQYF. The CDR3 DNA reads TGTGCCTGGAGTGCTCAAGAGACCCAGTACTTC.

This clone was observed a handful of times. The chain carries TRBV7-2 and TRBJ1-2, with TRBD1 matching 10 bases. The V segment lost 6 bases and the J segment 7 bases; nucleotides outside the gene matches: 8. The CDR3 totals 14 residues. Germline V lookup: CDR1 SGHTA, CDR2 FQGNSA. CDR3: CASRPGQGSSGYTF. The CDR3 DNA follows: TGTGCCAGCAGACCGGGACAGGGGAGTAGTGGCTACACCTTC.

CDR3 in amino acids: CASSLAHTGRYEQYF. CDR3 DNA sequence: TGTGCCAGCAGTTTAGCCCACACCGGGAGGTACGAGCAGTACTTC. This chain links TRBV28 with TRBJ2-7; 7 bases agree with TRBD2. CDR3 length equals 15 residues. V was clipped by 2 bases and J by 4 bases; unmatched bases: 8. Germline CDR1 MDHEN, CDR2 SYDVKM.

The chain links TRBV28 to TRBJ2-5; 7 bases map to TRBD1. V was clipped by 2 bases and J by 5 bases; unmatched bases: 8. Germline V lookup: CDR1 MDHEN, CDR2 SYDVKM. This CDR3 spans 15 amino acids. The CDR3 loop reads CASSLPRTGGETQYF. The CDR3 nucleotides read TGTGCCAGCAGTTTACCGCGGACAGGTGGGGAGACCCAGTACTTC.